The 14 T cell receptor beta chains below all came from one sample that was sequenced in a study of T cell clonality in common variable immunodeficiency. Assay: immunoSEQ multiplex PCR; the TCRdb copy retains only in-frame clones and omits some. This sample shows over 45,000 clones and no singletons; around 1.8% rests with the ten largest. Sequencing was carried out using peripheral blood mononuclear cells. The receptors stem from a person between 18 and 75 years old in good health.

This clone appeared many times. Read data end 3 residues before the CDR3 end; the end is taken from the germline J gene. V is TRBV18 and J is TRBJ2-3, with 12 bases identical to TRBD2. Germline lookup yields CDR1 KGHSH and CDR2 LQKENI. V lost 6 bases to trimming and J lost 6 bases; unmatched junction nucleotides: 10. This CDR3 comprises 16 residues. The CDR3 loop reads CASSPGLAGFWDTQYF. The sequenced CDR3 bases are TGTGCCAGCTCGCCGGGACTAGCGGGTTTTTGGGATACG. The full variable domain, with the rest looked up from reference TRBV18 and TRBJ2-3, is NAGVMQNPRHLVRRRGQEARLRCSPMKGHSHVYWYRQLPEEGLKFMVYLQKENIIDESGMPKERFSAEFPKEGPSILRIQQVVRGDSAAYFCASSPGLAGFWDTQYFGPGTRLTVL.

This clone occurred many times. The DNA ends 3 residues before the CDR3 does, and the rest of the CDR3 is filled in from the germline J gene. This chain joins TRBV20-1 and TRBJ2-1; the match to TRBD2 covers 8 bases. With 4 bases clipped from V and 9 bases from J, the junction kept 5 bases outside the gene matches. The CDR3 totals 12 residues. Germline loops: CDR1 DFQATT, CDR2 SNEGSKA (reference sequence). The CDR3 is CSAIDGGVEQFF. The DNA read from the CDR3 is TGCAGTGCTATTGACGGGGGGGTTGAG.

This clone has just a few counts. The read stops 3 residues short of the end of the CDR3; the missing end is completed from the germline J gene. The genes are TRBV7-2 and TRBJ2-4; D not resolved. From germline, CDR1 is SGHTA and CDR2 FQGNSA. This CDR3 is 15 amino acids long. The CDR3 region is CASSSTYNRNYGQYF. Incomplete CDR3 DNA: TGTGCCAGCAGCTCAACATATAATCGTAACTATGGT. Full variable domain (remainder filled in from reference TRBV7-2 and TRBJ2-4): GAGVSQSPSNKVTEKGKDVELRCDPISGHTALYWYRQSLGQGLEFLIYFQGNSAPDKSGLPSDRFSAERTGGSVSTLTIQRTQQEDSAVYLCASSSTYNRNYGQYFGAGTRLSVL.

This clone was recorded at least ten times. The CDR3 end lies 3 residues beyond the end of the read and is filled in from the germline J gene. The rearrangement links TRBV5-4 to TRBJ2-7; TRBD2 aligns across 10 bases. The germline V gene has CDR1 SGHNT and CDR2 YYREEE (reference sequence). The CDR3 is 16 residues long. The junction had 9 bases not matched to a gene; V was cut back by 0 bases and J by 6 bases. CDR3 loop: CASSLVSLAGEAEQYF. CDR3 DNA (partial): TGTGCCAGCAGCTTGGTGAGTCTAGCGGGAGAAGCCGAG.

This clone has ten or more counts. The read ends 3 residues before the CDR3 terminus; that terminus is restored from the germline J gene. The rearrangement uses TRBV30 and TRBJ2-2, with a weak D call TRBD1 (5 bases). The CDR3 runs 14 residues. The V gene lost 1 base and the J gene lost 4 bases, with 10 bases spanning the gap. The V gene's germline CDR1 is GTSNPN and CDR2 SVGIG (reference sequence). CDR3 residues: CAWSEGLGTGELFF. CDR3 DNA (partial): TGTGCCTGGAGTGAGGGGTTGGGCACCGGGGAG.

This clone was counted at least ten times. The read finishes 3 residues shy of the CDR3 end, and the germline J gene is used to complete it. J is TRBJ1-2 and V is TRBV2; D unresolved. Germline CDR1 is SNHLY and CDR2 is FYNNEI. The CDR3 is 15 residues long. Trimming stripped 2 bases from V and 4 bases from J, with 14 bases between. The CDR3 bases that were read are TGTGCCAGCAGTGAAACCGCTTCAGTGTCCTATGGC. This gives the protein CASSETASVSYG. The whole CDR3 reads CASSETASVSYGYTF. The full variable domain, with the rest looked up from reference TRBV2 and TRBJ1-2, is EPEVTQTPSHQVTQMGQEVILRCVPISNHLYFYWYRQILGQKVEFLVSFYNNEISEKSEIFDDQFSVERPDGSNFTLKIRSTKLEDSAMYFCASSETASVSYGYTFGSGTRLTVV.

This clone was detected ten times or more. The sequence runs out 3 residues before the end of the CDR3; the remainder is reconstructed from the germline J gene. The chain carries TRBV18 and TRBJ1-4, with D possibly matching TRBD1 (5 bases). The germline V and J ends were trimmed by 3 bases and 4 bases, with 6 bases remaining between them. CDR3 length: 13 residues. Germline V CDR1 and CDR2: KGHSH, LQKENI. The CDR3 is CASSPDSNEKLFF. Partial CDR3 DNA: TGTGCCAGCTCACCCGACAGTAATGAAAAA. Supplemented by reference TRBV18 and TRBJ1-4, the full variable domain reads NAGVMQNPRHLVRRRGQEARLRCSPMKGHSHVYWYRQLPEEGLKFMVYLQKENIIDESGMPKERFSAEFPKEGPSILRIQQVVRGDSAAYFCASSPDSNEKLFFGSGTQLSVL.

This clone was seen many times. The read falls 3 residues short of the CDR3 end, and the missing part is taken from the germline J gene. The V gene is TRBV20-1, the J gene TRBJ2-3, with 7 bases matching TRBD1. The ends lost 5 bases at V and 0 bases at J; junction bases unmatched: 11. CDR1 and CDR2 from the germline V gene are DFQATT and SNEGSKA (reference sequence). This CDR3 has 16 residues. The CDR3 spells CSARPVGQFSTDTQYF. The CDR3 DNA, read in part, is TGCAGTGCTCGCCCAGTGGGACAGTTTAGCACAGATACG.

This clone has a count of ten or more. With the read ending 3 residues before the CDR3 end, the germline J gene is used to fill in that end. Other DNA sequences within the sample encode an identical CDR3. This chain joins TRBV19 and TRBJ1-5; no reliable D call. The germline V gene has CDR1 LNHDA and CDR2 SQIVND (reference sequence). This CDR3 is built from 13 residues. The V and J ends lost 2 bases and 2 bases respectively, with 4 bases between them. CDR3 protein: CASSIIGNQPQHF. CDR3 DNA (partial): TGTGCCAGTAGTATAATAGGCAATCAGCCC.

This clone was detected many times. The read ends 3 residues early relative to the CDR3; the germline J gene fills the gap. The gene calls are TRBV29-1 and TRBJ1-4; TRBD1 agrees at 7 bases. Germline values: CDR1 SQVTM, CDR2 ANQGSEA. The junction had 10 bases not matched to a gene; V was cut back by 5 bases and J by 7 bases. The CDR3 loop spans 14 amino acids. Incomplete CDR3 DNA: TGCAGCGTTAAACGACAGGGTTCTGTTGAAAAA. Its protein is CSVKRQGSVEK. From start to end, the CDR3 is CSVKRQGSVEKLFF.

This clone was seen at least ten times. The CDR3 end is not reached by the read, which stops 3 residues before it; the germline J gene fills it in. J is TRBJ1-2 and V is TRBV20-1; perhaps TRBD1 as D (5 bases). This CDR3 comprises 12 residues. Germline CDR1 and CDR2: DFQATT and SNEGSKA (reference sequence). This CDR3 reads CSADNRQLGYTF. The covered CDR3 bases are TGCAGTGCTGATAACAGGCAACTCGGC.

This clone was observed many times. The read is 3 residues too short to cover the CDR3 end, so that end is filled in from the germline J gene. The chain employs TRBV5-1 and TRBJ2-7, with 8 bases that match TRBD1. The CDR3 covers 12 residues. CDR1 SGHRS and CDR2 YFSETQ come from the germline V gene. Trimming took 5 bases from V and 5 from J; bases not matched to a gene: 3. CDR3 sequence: CASRLTGDEQYF. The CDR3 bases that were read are TGCGCCAGCAGGCTGACAGGGGACGAG.

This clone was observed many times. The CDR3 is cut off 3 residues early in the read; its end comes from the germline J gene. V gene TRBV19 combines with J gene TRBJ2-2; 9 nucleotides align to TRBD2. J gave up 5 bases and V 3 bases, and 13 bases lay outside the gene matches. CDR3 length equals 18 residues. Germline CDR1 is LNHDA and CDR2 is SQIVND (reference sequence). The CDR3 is CASSMSPYAGGGTGELFF. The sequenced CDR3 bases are TGTGCCAGTAGTATGAGTCCCTATGCGGGAGGGGGTACCGGGGAG. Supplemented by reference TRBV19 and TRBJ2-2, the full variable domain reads DGGITQSPKYLFRKEGQNVTLSCEQNLNHDAMYWYRQDPGQGLRLIYYSQIVNDFQKGDIAEGYSVSREKKESFPLTVTSAQKNPTAFYLCASSMSPYAGGGTGELFFGEGSRLTVL.

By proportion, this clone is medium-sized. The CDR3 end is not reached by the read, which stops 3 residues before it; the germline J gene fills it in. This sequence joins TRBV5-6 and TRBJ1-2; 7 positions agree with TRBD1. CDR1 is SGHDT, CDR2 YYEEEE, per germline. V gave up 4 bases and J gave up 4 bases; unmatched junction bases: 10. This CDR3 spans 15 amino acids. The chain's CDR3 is CASSPPTGATYGYTF. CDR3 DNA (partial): TGTGCCAGCAGCCCGCCAACAGGGGCGACCTATGGC.